This entry features one TCR beta chain sequence. This clonotype has at least ten counts. Its recognized antigen is unknown. It has no much larger one-base neighbor in the sample; base qualities were not kept. The listed sequencing device is Illumina HiSeq 2500. Quantitative 5'-RACE with molecular barcodes was the method used to prepare the TCR beta libraries. From the authors' description of their analysis: Disease-linked TCR variants were identified with a new computational method built on a probabilistic model of VDJ rearrangement. TCRdb reprocessed the public reads (quality trimming at Q25 with fastp, clone calling with MiXCR) and kept in-frame beta chains. Here each entry gathers all rows of one CDR3 protein and keeps the most common genes and DNA. V and J calls and clone size were set by TCRdb, not the authors. Recorded for this sample are approximately 130,000 distinct CDR3 sequences; approximately 10% of them occurred a single time. The top ten clones comprise 4.1% of the sample.

These data originate in a study of CD8 T cells in ankylosing spondylitis (dated by TCRdb to about 2017). Background on the whole study: T cell receptor beta repertoires were profiled in healthy donors and ankylosing spondylitis patients so that disease-linked TCR variants could be found. The whole study cohort included over 85 healthy donors and about two dozen ankylosing spondylitis patients. Samples of peripheral blood were taken, and for ankylosing spondylitis patients, synovial fluid was collected as well. Beyond this particular receptor, the publication reports: Some motif variants had previously been reported in the synovial fluid and blood of reactive arthritis patients, which suggests shared mechanisms of disease initiation. The disease-linked clones were reported to be significantly enriched in matched synovial fluid samples from ankylosing spondylitis patients. Blood from ankylosing spondylitis patients appeared to be characterized by a TCR beta motif composed of about eight highly homologous amino acid variants. A CD8+ phenotype was shown by the disease-linked clones, which were found at relatively low frequencies in peripheral blood.

The sequencing sample was made of blood, either unsorted or a sorted T cell fraction (not recorded which). The sequence came from a female donor with ankylosing spondylitis or in good health (not recorded which).

Here is the DNA: TGTGCCAGCAGCCAAGAGCTAGGGCGAGTTGAGCAGTTCTTC. Its protein reads: CASSQELGRVEQFF. Recombination linked TRBV4-2 to TRBJ2-1, with no reliable assignment of the D segment. The CDR1 and CDR2 encoded by the germline V gene are LGHNA and YNFKEQ. The CDR3 has 14 amino acids, counting the end cysteine and phenylalanine. Of the read, only the CDR3 DNA is kept; its 42 bases are in frame from base 1. The junction shows trimming of 0 bases on V and 9 bases on J, plus 12 bases between the germline ends.